This T cell receptor beta chain was recovered during a study of blood T cells in healthy people across ages. Overall study findings and caveats: Older age coincided with a roughly linear decline in TCR beta diversity per million T cells. Naive T cell percentage strongly correlated with TCR beta diversity. Among long-lived donors, naive CD4+ cells were more numerous and diversity higher than in aged donors.

Trimming left V 5 bases short and J 4 bases short, with 10 bases between. CDR3 length: 13 amino acids. Using a J-beta primer mix together with a sample-barcoded 5' primer, a second PCR was run for roughly 6 to 12 cycles. TCRdb re-derived calls from the 5' RACE reads in MiXCR, one entry per CDR3 protein. The sample includes approximately 1,700,000 distinct CDR3 sequences, approximately 40% seen only once; the top ten take 20% to 25%. Turning to this clonotype: Its antigen is currently unknown.

The clonotype was recovered from a human donor in good health. The V and J genes are TRBV12-3 or TRBV12-4 and TRBJ2-3; D may be TRBD1 (6 bases). The material sequenced was blood. CDR3 nucleotides: TGTGCCAGCAGTGGACAGAAAGCAGATACGCAGTATTTT. Amino acids: CASSGQKADTQYF.